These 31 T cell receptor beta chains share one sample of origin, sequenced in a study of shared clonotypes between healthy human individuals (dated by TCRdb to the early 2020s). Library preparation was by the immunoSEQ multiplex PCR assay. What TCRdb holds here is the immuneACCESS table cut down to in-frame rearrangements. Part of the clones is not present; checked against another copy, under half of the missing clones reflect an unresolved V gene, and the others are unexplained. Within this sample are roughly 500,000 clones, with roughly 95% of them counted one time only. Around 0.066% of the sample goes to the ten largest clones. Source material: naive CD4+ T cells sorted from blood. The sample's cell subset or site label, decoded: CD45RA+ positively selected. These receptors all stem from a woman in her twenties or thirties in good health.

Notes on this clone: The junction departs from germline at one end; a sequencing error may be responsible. The CDR3, as DNA: TGTGCCAGCACCTTGGTGGCCAGCCACTATCTCTTC. It codes for CASTLVASHYLF. The V and J genes are TRBV7-4 and TRBJ1-2; D uncertain. The CDR3 is 12 amino acids. Germline V gene data show CDR1 as SGHVT and CDR2 as SQSDAQ.

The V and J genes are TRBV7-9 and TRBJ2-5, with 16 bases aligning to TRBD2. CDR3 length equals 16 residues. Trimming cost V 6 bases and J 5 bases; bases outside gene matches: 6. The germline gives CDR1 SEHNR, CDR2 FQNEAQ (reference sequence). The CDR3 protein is CASRGLAGGPVETQYF. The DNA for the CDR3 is TGTGCCAGCAGGGGACTAGCGGGAGGGCCGGTGGAGACCCAGTACTTC. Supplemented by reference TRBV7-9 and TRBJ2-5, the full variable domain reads DTGVSQNPRHKITKRGQNVTFRCDPISEHNRLYWYRQTLGQGPEFLTYFQNEAQLEKSRLLSDRFSAERPKGSFSTLEIQRTEQGDSAMYLCASRGLAGGPVETQYFGPGTRLLVL.

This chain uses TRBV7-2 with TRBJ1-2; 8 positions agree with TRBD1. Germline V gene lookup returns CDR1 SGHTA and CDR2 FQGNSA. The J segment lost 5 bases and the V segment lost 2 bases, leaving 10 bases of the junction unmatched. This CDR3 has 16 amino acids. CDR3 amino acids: CASSLSRQGISYGYTF. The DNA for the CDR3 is TGTGCCAGCAGCTTATCGCGACAGGGGATTTCTTATGGCTACACCTTC.

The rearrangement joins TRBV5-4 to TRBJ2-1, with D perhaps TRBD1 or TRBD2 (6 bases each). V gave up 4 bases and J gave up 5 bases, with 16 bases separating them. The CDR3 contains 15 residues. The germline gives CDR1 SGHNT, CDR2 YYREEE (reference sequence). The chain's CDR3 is CASSPGGGRDNEQFF. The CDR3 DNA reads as TGTGCCAGCAGCCCTGGTGGGGGGCGGGACAATGAGCAGTTCTTC.

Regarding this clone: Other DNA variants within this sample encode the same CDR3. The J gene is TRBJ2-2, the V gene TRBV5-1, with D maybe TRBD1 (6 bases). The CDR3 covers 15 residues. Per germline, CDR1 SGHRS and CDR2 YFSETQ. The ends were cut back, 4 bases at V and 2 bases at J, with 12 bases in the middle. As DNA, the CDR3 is TGCGCCAGCAGCCCCGGGACACCAAACACCGGGGAGCTGTTTTTT. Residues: CASSPGTPNTGELFF.

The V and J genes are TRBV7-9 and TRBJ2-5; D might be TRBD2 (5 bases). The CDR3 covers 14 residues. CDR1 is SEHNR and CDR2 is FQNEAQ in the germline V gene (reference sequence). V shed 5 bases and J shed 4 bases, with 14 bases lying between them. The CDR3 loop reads CASSTLGSRETQYF. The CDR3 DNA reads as TGTGCCAGCAGCACACTAGGAAGCAGAGAGACCCAGTACTTC.

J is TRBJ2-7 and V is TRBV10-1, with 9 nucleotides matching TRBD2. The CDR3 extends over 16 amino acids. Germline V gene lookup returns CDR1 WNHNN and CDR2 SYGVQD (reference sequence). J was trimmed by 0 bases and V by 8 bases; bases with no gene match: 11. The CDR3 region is CASGTGIAGDSYEQYF. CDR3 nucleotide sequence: TGCGCCAGCGGAACGGGAATAGCGGGAGACTCCTACGAGCAGTACTTC.

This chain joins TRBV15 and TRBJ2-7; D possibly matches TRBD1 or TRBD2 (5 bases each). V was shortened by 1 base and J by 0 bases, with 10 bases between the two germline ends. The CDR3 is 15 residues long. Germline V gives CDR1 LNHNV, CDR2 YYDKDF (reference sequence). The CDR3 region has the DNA TGTGCCACCAGCAGAGTCCGGGGCTCCTCCTACGAGCAGTACTTC. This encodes CATSRVRGSSYEQYF.

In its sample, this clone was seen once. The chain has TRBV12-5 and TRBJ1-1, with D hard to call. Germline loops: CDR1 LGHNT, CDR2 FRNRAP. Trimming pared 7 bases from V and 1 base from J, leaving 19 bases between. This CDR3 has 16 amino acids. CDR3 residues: CASASGIPVANTEAFF. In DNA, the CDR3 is TGTGCTAGTGCCTCGGGGATACCGGTTGCGAACACTGAAGCTTTCTTT.

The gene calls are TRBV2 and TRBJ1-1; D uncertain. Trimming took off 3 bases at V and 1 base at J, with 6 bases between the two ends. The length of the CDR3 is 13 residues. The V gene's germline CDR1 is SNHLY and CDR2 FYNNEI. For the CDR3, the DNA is TGTGCCAGCAGTGAGTACGGGAACACTGAAGCTTTCTTT. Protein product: CASSEYGNTEAFF.

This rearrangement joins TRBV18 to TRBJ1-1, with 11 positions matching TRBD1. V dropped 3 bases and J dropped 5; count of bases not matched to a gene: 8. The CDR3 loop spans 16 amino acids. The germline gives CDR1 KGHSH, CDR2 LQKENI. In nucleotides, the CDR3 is TGTGCCAGCTCACCGCTAGGACAGGGGGCGGGAACTGAAGCTTTCTTT. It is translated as CASSPLGQGAGTEAFF.

The CDR3 protein is CASSLVGGVDTEAFF. CDR3 in DNA: TGTGCCAGCAGCTTAGTGGGAGGGGTCGACACTGAAGCTTTCTTT. This rearrangement joins TRBV7-2 to TRBJ1-1, with D possibly TRBD1 on 5 matching bases. The CDR3 is made up of 15 amino acids. The germline V gene has CDR1 SGHTA and CDR2 FQGNSA. V was cut by 1 base and J by 3 bases, with 12 bases left in between.

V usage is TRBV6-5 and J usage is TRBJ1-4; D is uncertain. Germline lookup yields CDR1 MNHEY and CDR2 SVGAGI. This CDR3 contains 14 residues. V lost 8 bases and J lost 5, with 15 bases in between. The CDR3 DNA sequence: TGTGCCAGCTCGATAGACCTCTTGAATGAAAAACTGTTTTTT. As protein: CASSIDLLNEKLFF.

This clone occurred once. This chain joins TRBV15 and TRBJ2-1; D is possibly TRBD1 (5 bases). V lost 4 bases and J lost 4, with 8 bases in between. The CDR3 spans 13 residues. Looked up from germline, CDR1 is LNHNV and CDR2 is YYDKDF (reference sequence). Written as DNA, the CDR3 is TGTGCCACCAGCATTAACAGGTACAATGAGCAGTTCTTC. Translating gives CATSINRYNEQFF.

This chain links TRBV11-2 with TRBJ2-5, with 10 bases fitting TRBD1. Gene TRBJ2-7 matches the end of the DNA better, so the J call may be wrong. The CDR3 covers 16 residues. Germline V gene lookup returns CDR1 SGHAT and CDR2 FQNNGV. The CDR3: CASSLRASDRGYEQYF. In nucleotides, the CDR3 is TGTGCCAGCAGCTTACGGGCCTCGGACAGGGGGTACGAGCAGTACTTC.

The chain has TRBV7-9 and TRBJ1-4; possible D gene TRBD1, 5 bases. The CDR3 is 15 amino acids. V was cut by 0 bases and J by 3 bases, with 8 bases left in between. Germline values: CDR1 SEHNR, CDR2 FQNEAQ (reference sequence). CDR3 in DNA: TGTGCCAGCAGCTTAGCGGGGCTATCTAATGAAAAACTGTTTTTT. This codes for CASSLAGLSNEKLFF.

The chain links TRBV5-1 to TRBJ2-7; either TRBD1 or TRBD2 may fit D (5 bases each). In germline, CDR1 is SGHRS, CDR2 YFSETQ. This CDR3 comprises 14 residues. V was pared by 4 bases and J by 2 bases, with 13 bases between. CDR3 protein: CASSPAGTTYEQYF. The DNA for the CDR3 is TGCGCCAGCAGCCCCGCCGGGACCACCTACGAGCAGTACTTC.

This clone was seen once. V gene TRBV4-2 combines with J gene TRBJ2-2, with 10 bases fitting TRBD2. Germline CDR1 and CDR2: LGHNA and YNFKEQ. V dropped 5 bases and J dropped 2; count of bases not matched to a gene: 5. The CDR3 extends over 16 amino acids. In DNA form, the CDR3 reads TGTGCCAGCAGCTCGCCTAGCGGGGGAAACACCGGGGAGCTGTTTTTT. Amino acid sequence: CASSSPSGGNTGELFF.

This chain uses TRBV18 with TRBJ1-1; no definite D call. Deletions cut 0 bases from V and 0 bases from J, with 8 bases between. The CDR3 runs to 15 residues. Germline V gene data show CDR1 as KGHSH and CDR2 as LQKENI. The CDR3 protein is CASSPPGFLNTEAFF. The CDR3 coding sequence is TGTGCCAGCTCACCACCTGGCTTTCTGAACACTGAAGCTTTCTTT. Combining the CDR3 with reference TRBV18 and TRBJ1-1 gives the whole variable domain NAGVMQNPRHLVRRRGQEARLRCSPMKGHSHVYWYRQLPEEGLKFMVYLQKENIIDESGMPKERFSAEFPKEGPSILRIQQVVRGDSAAYFCASSPPGFLNTEAFFGQGTRLTVV.

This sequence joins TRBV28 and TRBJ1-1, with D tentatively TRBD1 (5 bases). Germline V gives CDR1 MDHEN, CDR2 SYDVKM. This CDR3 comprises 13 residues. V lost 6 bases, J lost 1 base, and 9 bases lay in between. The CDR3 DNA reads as TGTGCCAGCAGGCTCGGACAGAACACTGAAGCTTTCTTT. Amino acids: CASRLGQNTEAFF.

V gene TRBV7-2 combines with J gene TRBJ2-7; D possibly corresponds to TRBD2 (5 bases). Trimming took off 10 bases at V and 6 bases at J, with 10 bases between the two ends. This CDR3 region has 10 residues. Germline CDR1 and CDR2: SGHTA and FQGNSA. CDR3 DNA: TGTGCCACCGCGGGTGGCGAGCAGTACTTC. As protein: CATAGGEQYF.

The CDR3 region is CASSDLQGVGNTIYF. In nucleotides, the CDR3 is TGTGCCAGCAGTGATCTACAGGGGGTTGGAAACACCATATATTTT. The V and J genes are TRBV27 and TRBJ1-3, with 8 positions matching TRBD1. Per germline, CDR1 MNHEY and CDR2 SMNVEV (reference sequence). V lost 5 bases, J lost 3 bases, and 6 bases stayed unmatched. The CDR3 runs to 15 residues.

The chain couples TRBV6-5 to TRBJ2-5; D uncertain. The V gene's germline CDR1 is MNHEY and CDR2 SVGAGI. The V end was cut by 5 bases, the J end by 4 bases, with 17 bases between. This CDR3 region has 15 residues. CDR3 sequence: CASSPRTGLGETQYF. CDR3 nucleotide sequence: TGTGCCAGCAGTCCAAGGACCGGATTGGGAGAGACCCAGTACTTC.

CDR3 nucleotide sequence: TGTGCCAGCTATAAAGTGATGGGGGGAGAAGCTTTCTTT. Translation gives CASYKVMGGEAFF. The chain joins TRBV6-1 to TRBJ1-1; D perhaps matches TRBD1 (5 bases). V was clipped by 8 bases and J by 8 bases, with 18 bases between them. CDR1 is MNHNS and CDR2 is SASEGT in the germline V gene. CDR3 size: 13 residues.

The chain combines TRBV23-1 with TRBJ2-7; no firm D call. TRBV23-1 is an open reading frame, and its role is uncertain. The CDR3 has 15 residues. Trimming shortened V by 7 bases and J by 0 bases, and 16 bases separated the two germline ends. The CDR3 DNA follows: TGCGCCAGCACTCAGGCCTTAAAGAGCTCCTACGAGCAGTACTTC. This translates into CASTQALKSSYEQYF.

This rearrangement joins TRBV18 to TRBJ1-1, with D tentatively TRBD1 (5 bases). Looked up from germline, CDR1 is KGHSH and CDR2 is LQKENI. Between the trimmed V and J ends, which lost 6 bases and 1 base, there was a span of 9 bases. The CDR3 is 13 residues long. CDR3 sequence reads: CASSRTRNTEAFF. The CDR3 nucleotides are TGTGCCAGCTCTAGGACAAGGAACACTGAAGCTTTCTTT.

The CDR3 sequence: CASRHSDRPEAFF. The CDR3 coding sequence is TGTGCCAGCAGACATTCCGACAGACCTGAAGCTTTCTTT. The gene calls are TRBV27 and TRBJ1-1; perhaps TRBD1 as D (5 bases). With 6 bases removed from V and 6 bases from J, the gap between germline ends came to 14 bases. The CDR3 contains 13 residues. From germline, CDR1 is MNHEY and CDR2 SMNVEV (reference sequence).

The CDR3 region is CASSLTSGMSDTQYF. The CDR3 DNA is TGTGCCAGCAGCTTAACTAGCGGGATGAGCGATACGCAGTATTTT. The chain links TRBV7-7 to TRBJ2-3, with 10 bases fitting TRBD2. Germline trimming cut 2 bases from V and 6 bases from J; bases unmatched to any gene: 5. Germline V lookup: CDR1 SSHAT, CDR2 FNYEAQ (reference sequence). CDR3 size: 15 residues.

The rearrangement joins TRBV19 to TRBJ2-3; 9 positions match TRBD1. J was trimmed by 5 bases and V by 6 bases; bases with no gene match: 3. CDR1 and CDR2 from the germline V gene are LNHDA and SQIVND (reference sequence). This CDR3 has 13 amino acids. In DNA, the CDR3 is TGTGCCAGTAGCAAGGACAGGGGAGATACGCAGTATTTT. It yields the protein CASSKDRGDTQYF.

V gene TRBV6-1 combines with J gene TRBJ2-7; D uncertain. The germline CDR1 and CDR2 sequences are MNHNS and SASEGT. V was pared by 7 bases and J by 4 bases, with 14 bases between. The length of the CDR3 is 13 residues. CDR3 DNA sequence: TGTGCCAGCAACAAAGAAGGGTATTACGAGCAGTACTTC. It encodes CASNKEGYYEQYF.

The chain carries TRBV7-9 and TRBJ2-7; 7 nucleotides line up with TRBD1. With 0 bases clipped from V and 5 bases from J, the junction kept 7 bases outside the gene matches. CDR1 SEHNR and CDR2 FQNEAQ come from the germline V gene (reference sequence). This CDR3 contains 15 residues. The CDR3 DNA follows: TGTGCCAGCAGCTTAGCCAGGGGGAAAATCCACGAGCAGTACTTC. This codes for CASSLARGKIHEQYF.